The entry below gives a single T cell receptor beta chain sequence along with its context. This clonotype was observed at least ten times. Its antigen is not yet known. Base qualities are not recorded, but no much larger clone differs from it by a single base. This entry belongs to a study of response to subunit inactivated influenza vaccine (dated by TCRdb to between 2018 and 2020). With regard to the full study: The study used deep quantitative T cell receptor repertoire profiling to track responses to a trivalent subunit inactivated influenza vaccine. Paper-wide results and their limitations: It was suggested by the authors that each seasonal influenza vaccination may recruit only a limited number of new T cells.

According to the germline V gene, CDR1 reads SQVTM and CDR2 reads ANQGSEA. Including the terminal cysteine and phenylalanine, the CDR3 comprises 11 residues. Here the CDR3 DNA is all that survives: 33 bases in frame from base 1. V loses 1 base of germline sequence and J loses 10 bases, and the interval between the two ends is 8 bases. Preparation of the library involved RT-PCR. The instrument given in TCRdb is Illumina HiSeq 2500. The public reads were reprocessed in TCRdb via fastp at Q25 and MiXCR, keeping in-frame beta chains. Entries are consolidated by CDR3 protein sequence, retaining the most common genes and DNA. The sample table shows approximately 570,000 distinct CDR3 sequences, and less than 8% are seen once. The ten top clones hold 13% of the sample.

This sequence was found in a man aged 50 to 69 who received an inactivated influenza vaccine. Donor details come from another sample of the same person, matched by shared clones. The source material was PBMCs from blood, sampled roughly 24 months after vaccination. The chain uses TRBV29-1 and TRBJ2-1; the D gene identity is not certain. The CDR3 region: CSVEVGREQFF. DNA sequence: TGCAGCGTTGAAGTTGGTAGGGAGCAGTTCTTC.